This TCR beta chain was recorded in a study of T cells in Graves' hyperthyroidism and ophthalmopathy. Germline assignment: CDR1 LNHNV and CDR2 YYDKDF (reference sequence). The CDR3 is 15 amino acids. The V end was cut by 0 bases, the J end by 2 bases, with 9 bases between. This clonotype was detected ten times or more. Amplification targeted TCR beta CDR3 regions from RNA transcripts. HTBI primers drove first-round RT-PCR of the TCR CDR3. TCRdb used MiXCR to reprocess the multiplex PCR reads, holding one entry per CDR3 protein. The sample lists a few hundred thousand distinct CDR3 sequences, 14% occurring once.

The sample was blood. This receptor was taken from a woman aged 30 to 39 with Graves' ophthalmopathy. The chain uses TRBV15 and TRBJ2-3, with unresolved D. CDR3 bases: TGTGCCACCAGCAGAGATGGGCTTGACACAGATACGCAGTATTTT. Protein sequence: CATSRDGLDTDTQYF.